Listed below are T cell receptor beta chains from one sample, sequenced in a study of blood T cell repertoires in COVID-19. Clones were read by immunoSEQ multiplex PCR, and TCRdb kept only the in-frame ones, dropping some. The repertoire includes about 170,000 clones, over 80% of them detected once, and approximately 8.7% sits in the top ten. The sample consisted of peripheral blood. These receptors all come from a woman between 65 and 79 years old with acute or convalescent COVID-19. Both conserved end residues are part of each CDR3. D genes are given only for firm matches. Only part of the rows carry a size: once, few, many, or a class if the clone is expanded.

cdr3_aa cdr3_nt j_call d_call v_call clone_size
CASSTPYGTSGSYSQETQYF TGTGCCAGCAGCACTCCTTATGGGACTAGCGGGAGTTATAGCCAAGAGACCCAGTACTTC TRBJ2-5 TRBD2 TRBV28 -
CASSSEDTETQYF TGTGCCAGCAGCTCGGAGGATACGGAGACCCAGTACTTC TRBJ2-5 - TRBV16 -
CASSLPGTGTLGGYTF TGTGCCAGCAGTTTGCCCGGGACAGGGACCCTGGGGGGCTACACCTTC TRBJ1-2 TRBD1 TRBV28 -
CASSLVSSGEQFF TGTGCCAGCAGCTTAGTCTCTAGCGGGGAGCAGTTCTTC TRBJ2-1 TRBD2 TRBV7-2 once
CASSQDGASYNEQFF TGCGCCAGCAGCCAAGATGGGGCCTCCTACAATGAGCAGTTCTTC TRBJ2-1 - TRBV4-3 once
CASSEVVGEVQPQHF TGTGCCAGCAGTGAAGTTGTCGGAGAGGTTCAGCCCCAGCATTTT TRBJ1-5 - TRBV6-1 -
CASSMRQGATEAFF TGTGCCAGTAGTATGAGACAGGGGGCCACTGAAGCTTTCTTT TRBJ1-1 TRBD1 TRBV19 -
CASSLRPGLAGVAHYEQYF TGCGCCAGCAGTCTCCGTCCGGGACTAGCGGGAGTGGCGCACTACGAGCAGTACTTC TRBJ2-7 TRBD2 TRBV5-1 -
CASSVERANTGELFF TGTGCCAGCAGTGTAGAGCGCGCGAACACCGGGGAGCTGTTTTTT TRBJ2-2 - TRBV2 -
CASTGSLYGYTF TGTGCCAGCACAGGGTCCCTCTATGGCTACACCTTC TRBJ1-2 - TRBV6-5 -
CASSNYAGQGKAGANVLTF TGTGCCAGTAGCAATTATGCTGGACAGGGGAAGGCTGGGGCCAACGTCCTGACTTTC TRBJ2-6 TRBD1 TRBV19 -
CASRGLFPGAFF TGTGCCAGCAGGGGGCTTTTCCCAGGAGCTTTCTTT TRBJ1-1 - TRBV2 once
CASSRETGSNEQFF TGCGCCAGCAGTCGTGAGACAGGGAGCAATGAGCAGTTCTTC TRBJ2-1 TRBD1 TRBV5-1 -
CASSQAYSSYEQYF TGTGCCAGCAGCCAAGCCTACAGCTCCTACGAGCAGTACTTC TRBJ2-7 - TRBV4-2 -
CASSSILQGGGYTF TGTGCCAGCAGCTCCATCCTACAGGGCGGTGGCTACACCTTC TRBJ1-2 - TRBV28 -
CASRAPGQGNQPQHF TGCGCCAGCAGGGCTCCGGGACAGGGGAATCAGCCCCAGCATTTT TRBJ1-5 TRBD1 TRBV10-2 few
CASSLASQRNQPQHF TGTGCCAGCAGCTTGGCCTCGCAGAGGAATCAGCCCCAGCATTTT TRBJ1-5 - TRBV5-8 -
CASSLAGTFTDTQYF TGTGCCAGCAGCTTAGCGGGAACCTTCACAGATACGCAGTATTTT TRBJ2-3 TRBD2 TRBV6-6 -
CASSIDKSNQPQHF TGTGCCAGCAGTATTGACAAGAGCAATCAGCCCCAGCATTTT TRBJ1-5 - TRBV2 -
CASSLRRGGSYEQYF TGTGCCAGCAGCTTACGGCGGGGGGGCTCCTACGAGCAGTACTTC TRBJ2-7 TRBD2 TRBV7-2 -
CASSVVPAGNEQFF TGTGCCAGCAGCGTAGTACCAGCGGGCAATGAGCAGTTCTTC TRBJ2-1 - TRBV9 -
CASTDQANYNSPLHF TGTGCCAGCACAGACCAGGCGAACTATAATTCACCCCTCCACTTT TRBJ1-6 - TRBV7-2 -
CASSISGGRAFF TGTGCCAGCAGTATATCAGGGGGCAGAGCTTTCTTT TRBJ1-1 TRBD1 TRBV27 -